Below are 23 T cell receptor beta chains sequenced from a single sample in a study of blood T cell repertoires in COVID-19. TCRdb's table, derived via immunoSEQ multiplex PCR, lists solely in-frame clones and lacks some. The repertoire holds 150,000 to 200,000 clones, with 88% as singletons. Material: PBMCs or T cells enriched from blood (not recorded which). These receptors originate from a young woman who had recovered from COVID-19.

The gene calls are TRBV4-2 and TRBJ2-1; 8 positions agree with TRBD2. Germline trimming cut 0 bases from V and 1 base from J; bases unmatched to any gene: 14. The CDR3 is 20 amino acids. Germline CDR1 reads LGHNA; CDR2 reads YNFKEQ. The CDR3 DNA is TGTGCCAGCAGCCAAGATCTACCTAGCGGGTCCGCCATATCCTACAATGAGCAGTTCTTC. This sequence encodes CASSQDLPSGSAISYNEQFF.

This chain connects TRBV28 to TRBJ1-1, with 8 bases fitting TRBD1. CDR3 length: 15 residues. Germline CDR1 is MDHEN and CDR2 is SYDVKM. J lost 4 bases, V lost 5 bases, and 9 bases had no gene match. CDR3 loop: CASSPPTGASTEAFF. The CDR3 coding sequence is TGTGCCAGCAGTCCCCCGACAGGGGCGTCCACTGAAGCTTTCTTT.

The genes are TRBV6-5 and TRBJ1-5; TRBD1 might be the D (6 bases). Germline V CDR1 and CDR2: MNHEY, SVGAGI. V was trimmed by 0 bases and J by 7 bases, leaving 10 bases between them. This CDR3 has 14 residues. CDR3 sequence (DNA): TGTGCCAGCAGTTACTCGAGCAGGGGACAGCCCCAGCATTTT. Encoded protein: CASSYSSRGQPQHF.

V usage is TRBV20-1 and J usage is TRBJ2-7; 8 bases fit TRBD2. From germline, CDR1 is DFQATT and CDR2 SNEGSKA (reference sequence). This CDR3 is built from 11 residues. CDR3 loop: CSLGGAYEQYF. Here the CDR3 DNA reads TGCAGCCTCGGGGGGGCCTACGAGCAGTACTTC.

The chain employs TRBV28 and TRBJ1-5, with D hard to call. The CDR3 has 12 residues. Trimming stripped 2 bases from V and 7 bases from J, with 6 bases between. Germline V gives CDR1 MDHEN, CDR2 SYDVKM. CDR3 loop: CASSLGPQPQHF. As DNA, the CDR3 is TGTGCCAGCAGTTTAGGGCCCCAGCCCCAGCATTTT.

This clone was seen only a few times. The rearrangement links TRBV30 to TRBJ2-1; TRBD1 aligns across 7 bases. CDR1 is GTSNPN, CDR2 SVGIG, per germline (reference sequence). The V gene end was trimmed by 5 bases and the J gene end by 4 bases; junction bases not matched to a gene: 5. The CDR3 runs 13 residues. This chain's CDR3 is CAWGDSFYNEQFF. The CDR3 bases are TGTGCCTGGGGGGACAGCTTTTACAATGAGCAGTTCTTC.

The rearrangement links TRBV2 to TRBJ2-7, with 7 nucleotides matching TRBD1. Losses at the gene ends were 8 bases for V and 3 bases for J; bases not matched to a gene: 4. CDR3 length: 12 amino acids. The V gene's germline CDR1 is SNHLY and CDR2 FYNNEI. In nucleotides, the CDR3 is TGTGCCAGCGCCAGGGGGAACTACGAGCAGTACTTC. Translated, it gives CASARGNYEQYF.

The chain is built from TRBV6-5 and TRBJ2-7; D might be TRBD1 (6 bases). V gave up 7 bases and J gave up 0 bases, with 10 bases separating them. Germline values: CDR1 MNHEY, CDR2 SVGAGI. The CDR3 is 13 amino acids. Here the CDR3 reads CASNKGDSYEQYF. CDR3 in DNA: TGTGCCAGCAACAAGGGGGACTCCTACGAGCAGTACTTC.

V and J are TRBV19 and TRBJ1-1; no firm D call. Per germline, CDR1 LNHDA and CDR2 SQIVND (reference sequence). The CDR3 length is 13 residues. The V end was cut by 2 bases, the J end by 1 base, with 5 bases between. The DNA of the CDR3 is TGTGCCAGTAGTATAAGACAGAACACTGAAGCTTTCTTT. Protein sequence: CASSIRQNTEAFF.

The chain uses TRBV18 and TRBJ1-1; D is unclear. Germline assignment: CDR1 KGHSH and CDR2 LQKENI. The CDR3 covers 11 residues. The germline V and J ends were trimmed by 4 bases and 10 bases, with 10 bases remaining between them. The CDR3, as DNA: TGTGCCAGCTCACAACAGTCTGGAGCTTTCTTT. Translating it yields CASSQQSGAFF. The variable domain in full, with the rest retrieved from reference TRBV18 and TRBJ1-1, is NAGVMQNPRHLVRRRGQEARLRCSPMKGHSHVYWYRQLPEEGLKFMVYLQKENIIDESGMPKERFSAEFPKEGPSILRIQQVVRGDSAAYFCASSQQSGAFFGQGTRLTVV.

V is TRBV5-4 and J is TRBJ2-3, with TRBD2 matching over 7 bases. The V and J ends lost 4 bases and 3 bases, in that order; junction bases with no gene match: 11. The CDR3 runs to 16 residues. Per the germline V gene, CDR1 is SGHNT and CDR2 is YYREEE (reference sequence). CDR3 sequence: CASSPSAAGVTDTQYF. CDR3 DNA: TGTGCCAGCAGCCCTTCCGCGGCGGGAGTGACAGATACGCAGTATTTT.

The rearrangement uses TRBV4-1 and TRBJ1-1, with D possibly TRBD1 on 5 matching bases. The V gene lost 5 bases and the J gene lost 1 base, with 8 bases spanning the gap. The CDR3 length is 13 residues. In germline, CDR1 is MGHRA, CDR2 YSYEKL. The CDR3 DNA is TGCGCCAGCAGCGTTACAGGGAACACTGAAGCTTTCTTT. It codes for CASSVTGNTEAFF.

This clone was counted only a few times. The V and J genes are TRBV5-6 and TRBJ1-1; D is perhaps TRBD1 (5 bases). Between the trimmed V and J ends, which lost 4 bases and 8 bases, there was a span of 15 bases. From germline, CDR1 is SGHDT and CDR2 YYEEEE. The CDR3 extends over 13 amino acids. The DNA for the CDR3 is TGTGCCAGCAGCCTGCCCACAGGTGTCGAAGCTTTCTTT. Its protein is CASSLPTGVEAFF.

The V gene is TRBV2, the J gene TRBJ2-4; a weak D match, TRBD2 (5 bases). V gave up 5 bases and J gave up 6 bases, with 11 bases separating them. The germline CDR1 and CDR2 sequences are SNHLY and FYNNEI. This CDR3 has 13 residues. CDR3 in amino acids: CASSLPGLNIQYF. The CDR3 DNA sequence: TGTGCCAGCAGTCTACCGGGGTTAAACATTCAGTACTTC.

The rearrangement links TRBV28 to TRBJ1-4, with D possibly TRBD1 on 6 matching bases. Germline V lookup: CDR1 MDHEN, CDR2 SYDVKM. The ends were cut back, 5 bases at V and 8 bases at J, with 18 bases in the middle. This CDR3 spans 15 amino acids. The CDR3 nucleotides are TGTGCCAGCAGTCAAACAGGGAATAGTCGAGAAAAACTGTTTTTT. Translation: CASSQTGNSREKLFF.

This sequence joins TRBV6-5 and TRBJ1-6; D is possibly TRBD1 (5 bases). The germline gives CDR1 MNHEY, CDR2 SVGAGI. V lost 7 bases and J lost 5, with 15 bases in between. CDR3 length equals 15 residues. The CDR3 DNA follows: TGTGCCAGCAATTGGCGACAGTCCCATAATTCACCCCTCCACTTT. Protein: CASNWRQSHNSPLHF.

The V and J genes are TRBV9 and TRBJ1-5; possibly TRBD1 for D (6 bases). Germline CDR1 is SGDLS and CDR2 is YYNGEE. CDR3 length: 14 residues. V was clipped by 0 bases and J by 5 bases, with 9 bases between them. CDR3 coding DNA: TGTGCCAGCAGCGTAGACAGGGTCGATCAGCCCCAGCATTTT. This encodes CASSVDRVDQPQHF.

V is TRBV7-2 and J is TRBJ2-5; 7 nucleotides align to TRBD2. CDR1 SGHTA and CDR2 FQGNSA come from the germline V gene. V was pared by 1 base and J by 5 bases, with 7 bases of the junction left unmatched. The CDR3 length is 15 residues. CDR3 loop: CASSLDAGVGETQYF. CDR3 DNA: TGTGCCAGCAGCTTAGATGCGGGAGTGGGGGAGACCCAGTACTTC.

The chain carries TRBV4-3 and TRBJ2-7; tentatively, D is TRBD1 (6 bases). Germline V gene data show CDR1 as LGHNA and CDR2 as YSLEER. Trimming pared 6 bases from V and 3 bases from J, leaving 9 bases between. The CDR3 totals 12 residues. CDR3 sequence (DNA): TGCGCCAGCAGAGGACAGAGCTACGAGCAGTACTTC. Encoded protein: CASRGQSYEQYF.

The chain carries TRBV5-5 and TRBJ1-5; D gene unclear. In germline, CDR1 is SGHKS, CDR2 YYEKEE (reference sequence). V was cut by 4 bases and J by 9 bases, with 8 bases left in between. The CDR3 length is 11 residues. Here the CDR3 reads CASSPRRPQHF. In DNA, the CDR3 is TGTGCCAGCAGCCCTCGGAGGCCCCAGCATTTT.

The chain combines TRBV7-2 with TRBJ1-5; 10 bases fit TRBD1. This CDR3 region has 17 residues. Germline lookup yields CDR1 SGHTA and CDR2 FQGNSA. J gave up 1 base and V 5 bases, and 8 bases lay outside the gene matches. CDR3 sequence (DNA): TGTGCCAGCAGCATCAAGGGGGGACAGGGGAGCAATCAGCCCCAGCATTTT. Translating gives CASSIKGGQGSNQPQHF.

The chain couples TRBV18 to TRBJ2-7; D might be TRBD2 (6 bases). Germline CDR1 and CDR2: KGHSH and LQKENI. Trimming took off 3 bases at V and 6 bases at J, with 12 bases between the two ends. The CDR3 runs 13 residues. The CDR3 is CASSPPQGGEQYF. CDR3 DNA: TGTGCCAGCTCACCGCCGCAGGGAGGCGAGCAGTACTTC. Drawing the rest from reference TRBV18 and TRBJ2-7, the complete variable domain is NAGVMQNPRHLVRRRGQEARLRCSPMKGHSHVYWYRQLPEEGLKFMVYLQKENIIDESGMPKERFSAEFPKEGPSILRIQQVVRGDSAAYFCASSPPQGGEQYFGPGTRLTVT.

The V gene is TRBV2, the J gene TRBJ2-7; D remains unclear. V lost 1 base and J 6 bases, leaving 10 bases between the germline ends. The germline CDR1 and CDR2 sequences are SNHLY and FYNNEI. The CDR3 is 13 residues long. CDR3 sequence: CASSEGLSGEQYF. In nucleotides, the CDR3 is TGTGCCAGCAGTGAAGGGTTGTCCGGCGAGCAGTACTTC. The full variable domain, its missing parts supplied by reference TRBV2 and TRBJ2-7, is EPEVTQTPSHQVTQMGQEVILRCVPISNHLYFYWYRQILGQKVEFLVSFYNNEISEKSEIFDDQFSVERPDGSNFTLKIRSTKLEDSAMYFCASSEGLSGEQYFGPGTRLTVT.